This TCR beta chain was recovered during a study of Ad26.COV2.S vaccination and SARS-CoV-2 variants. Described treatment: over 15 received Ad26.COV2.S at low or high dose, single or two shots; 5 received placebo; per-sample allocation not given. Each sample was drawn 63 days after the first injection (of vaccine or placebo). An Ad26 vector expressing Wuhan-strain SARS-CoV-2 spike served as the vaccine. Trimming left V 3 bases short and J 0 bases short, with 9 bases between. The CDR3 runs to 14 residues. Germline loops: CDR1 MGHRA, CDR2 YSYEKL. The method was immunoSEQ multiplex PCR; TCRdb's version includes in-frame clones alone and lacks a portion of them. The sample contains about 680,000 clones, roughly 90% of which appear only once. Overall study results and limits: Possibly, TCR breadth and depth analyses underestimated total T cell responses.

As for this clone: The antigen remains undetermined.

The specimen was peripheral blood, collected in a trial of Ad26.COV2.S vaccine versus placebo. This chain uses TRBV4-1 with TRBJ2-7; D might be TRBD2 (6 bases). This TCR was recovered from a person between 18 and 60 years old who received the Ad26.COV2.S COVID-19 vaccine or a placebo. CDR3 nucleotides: TGCGCCAGCAGCCAGGAGGGGCCCTCCTACGAGCAGTACTTC. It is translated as CASSQEGPSYEQYF.